This T cell receptor beta chain was found in a study of shared clonotypes between healthy human individuals. Study results and limitations: Of the naive CD4 clonotypes, roughly 5% were shared across several donors.

Clones were read by immunoSEQ multiplex PCR, and TCRdb kept only the in-frame ones, dropping some. Among approximately 2.3 million clones listed, more than 85% were seen once. As for this clone: What it recognizes is unknown. The sample carries other DNA sequences with the same CDR3.

V was pared by 1 base and J by 2 bases, with 14 bases between. Germline CDR1 reads SGHTA; CDR2 reads FQGNSA. The CDR3 extends over 16 amino acids. Sequencing was performed on naive CD4+ T cells from PBMCs. Regarding subset: CD45RA+ positively selected. The chain combines TRBV7-2 with TRBJ1-2; D is possibly TRBD1 (5 bases). This sequence originates from a man between 18 and 35 years old in good health. Some clones in this sample may be carry-over from other donors' samples. The CDR3 sequence is CASSLGVQGPNYGYTF. CDR3 nucleotide sequence: TGTGCCAGCAGCTTAGGGGTCCAGGGCCCCAACTATGGCTACACCTTC.